A selection of T cell receptor beta chains follows, all from one sample in a study of control samples from healthy donors and cancer patients. TCRdb's table, derived via immunoSEQ multiplex PCR, lists solely in-frame clones and lacks some. The table lists roughly 100,000 clones, roughly 80% of them singletons. Material: blood. The source of these receptors is a woman between 50 and 59 years old in good health. Each CDR3 is given without its conserved first and last residue.

J gene,V gene,CDR3 protein
TRBJ1-2,TRBV14,ASSQDARQYGYT
TRBJ2-7,TRBV12-5,ASGLATSGSPSYEQY
TRBJ1-2,TRBV7-9,ASSLNERPHT
TRBJ2-7,TRBV4-1,ASSQEEGAIGGYEQY
TRBJ1-1,TRBV29-1,SGKGGTEAF
TRBJ2-5,TRBV11-3,ASSMGQGDAETQY
TRBJ2-3,TRBV5-4,ASSPVGGGADTQY
TRBJ2-2,TRBV4-1,ASSQETGQGRNGELF
TRBJ2-1,TRBV13,ASSLIGTGNEQF
TRBJ2-2,TRBV7-2,ASSLAGGNTGELF
TRBJ2-3,TRBV3-1/TRBV3-2,ASSQGQGVTDTQY
TRBJ1-2,TRBV11-2,ASSRLRRTPEVYGYT
TRBJ1-4,TRBV27,ASSFRRTNEKLF
TRBJ2-1,TRBV9,ASSGTGGGDREQF
TRBJ1-1,TRBV14,ASSLRTGWNTEAF
TRBJ2-6,TRBV6-4,ASSANSGANVLT
TRBJ2-7,TRBV10-3,AISETRGGPSYEQY